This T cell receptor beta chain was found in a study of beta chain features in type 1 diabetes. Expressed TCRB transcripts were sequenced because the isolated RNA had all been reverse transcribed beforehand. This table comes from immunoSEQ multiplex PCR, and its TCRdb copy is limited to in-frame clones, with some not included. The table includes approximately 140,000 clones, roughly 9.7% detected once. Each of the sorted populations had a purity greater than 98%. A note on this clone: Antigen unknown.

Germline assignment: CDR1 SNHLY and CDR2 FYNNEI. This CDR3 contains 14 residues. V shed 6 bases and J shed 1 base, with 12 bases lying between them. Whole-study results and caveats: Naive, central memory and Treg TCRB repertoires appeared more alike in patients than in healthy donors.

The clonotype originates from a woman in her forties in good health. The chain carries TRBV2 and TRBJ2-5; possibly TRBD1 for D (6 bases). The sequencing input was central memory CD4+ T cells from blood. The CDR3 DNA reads TGTGCCAGCAGCCCGGACAGCATCCAAGAGACCCAGTACTTC. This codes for CASSPDSIQETQYF.